The T cell receptor beta chain under discussion was sequenced for a study of T-cell reconstitution after alpha-beta-depleted transplantation in children. Whole-study findings and limits: Diversity and T-cell counts at one year after transplant derived mostly from new T cells. Alpha-beta T cells present about two months after transplant were reported to originate from several hundred expanded graft clones. It was surviving recipient T cells and thymic progenitors that gave some patients high TCRbeta diversity at day 60.

Unique molecular identifiers were incorporated when the TCRbeta library was constructed. TCRdb re-called the PCR reads through MiXCR, storing one row per CDR3 protein. The sample consists of hundreds of thousands of distinct CDR3 sequences, roughly 13% of them appearing once. Trimming left V 6 bases short and J 7 bases short, with 22 bases between. The length of the CDR3 is 15 residues. This clonotype was detected a few times. What it recognizes is unknown. The material was PBMCs, mostly from graft donor cells, obtained 360 days after TCRalphabeta/CD19-depleted stem cell transplant. This chain joins TRBV12-3 or TRBV12-4 and TRBJ2-7; D remains ambiguous. The origin of this receptor is a male patient younger than 18 who had a stem cell transplant for acute myeloid leukemia, so the T cells may come from the graft donor. The CDR3 DNA follows: TGTGCCAGCAGCCCACTGACCTCAGGAGTCAGAGAGCAGTACTTC. Its protein is CASSPLTSGVREQYF.